This T cell receptor beta chain was sequenced in a study of control samples from healthy donors and cancer patients. Germline lookup yields CDR1 LNHDA and CDR2 SQIVND (reference sequence). Trimming left V 9 bases short and J 4 bases short, with 10 bases between. The CDR3 extends over 12 amino acids. This clone came up once. TCRdb keeps only in-frame clones here, not all; method: immunoSEQ multiplex PCR. The sample holds 130,000 or so clones, around 90% seen once. The sequence derives from a man between 18 and 35 years old in good health. Material for sequencing was blood. The genes are TRBV19 and TRBJ1-5; the D is unclear. CDR3 amino acids: CARIGRNQPQHF. DNA for the CDR3: TGTGCCAGAATAGGGCGGAATCAGCCCCAGCATTTT.